The clone carrying this T cell receptor beta chain was seen a few times. Its antigen remains unknown. This CDR3 has 16 residues. CDR1 is DFQATT and CDR2 is SNEGSKA in the germline V gene (reference sequence). Deletions cut 5 bases from V and 0 bases from J, with 17 bases between. The data were taken from a study of CD8+CD57+ T cells in acquired aplastic anemia. Study background: Quantities of DNA derived from sorted CD4+ and CD8+ cells averaged 3.2 ug. Reads per healthy sample averaged roughly 9.9 million (CD4+) and under 13 million (CD8+).

Genomic DNA, the template, was used for profiling of the TCR beta VDJ and CDR3. TCRdb reprocessed the reads with MiXCR, giving one entry per CDR3 protein. Of approximately 160,000 distinct CDR3 sequences listed, around 45% are singletons. Study conclusions and caveats: Controls and patients did not differ significantly in CD8+ Simpson's diversity. Patients and controls shared 25 to 30 CD8+ CDR3 sequences.

Sequenced input: sorted CD4+, CD8+, or CD8+CD57+ T cells (not recorded which) from PBMCs. V gene TRBV20-1 combines with J gene TRBJ2-1; D may match TRBD1 or TRBD2 (5 bases each). This clonotype originated in a human donor in good health. The CDR3 reads CSASPRGASSYNEQFF. The CDR3 coding sequence is TGCAGTGCTTCCCCACGAGGGGCAAGCTCCTACAATGAGCAGTTCTTC.